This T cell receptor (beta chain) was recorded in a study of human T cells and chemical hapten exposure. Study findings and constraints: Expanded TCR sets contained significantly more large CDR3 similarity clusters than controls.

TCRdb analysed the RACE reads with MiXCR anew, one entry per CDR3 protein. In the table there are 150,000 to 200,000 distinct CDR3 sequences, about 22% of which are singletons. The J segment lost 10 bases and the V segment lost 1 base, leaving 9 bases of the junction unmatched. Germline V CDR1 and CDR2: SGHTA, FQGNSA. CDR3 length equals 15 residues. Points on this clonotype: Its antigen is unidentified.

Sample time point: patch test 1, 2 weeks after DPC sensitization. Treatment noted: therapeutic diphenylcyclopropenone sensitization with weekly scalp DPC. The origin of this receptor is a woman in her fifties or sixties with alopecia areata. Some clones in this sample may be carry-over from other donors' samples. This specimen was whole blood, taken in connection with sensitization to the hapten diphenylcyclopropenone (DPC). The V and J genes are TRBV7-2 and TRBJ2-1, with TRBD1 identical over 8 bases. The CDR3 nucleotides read TGTGCCAGCAGCTTAGGCAGGGGGCGCTTTAACGAGCAGTTCTTC. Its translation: CASSLGRGRFNEQFF.